The 14 T cell receptor beta chains below come from one sample, sequenced in a study of T cells in Graves' hyperthyroidism and ophthalmopathy. RNA transcripts served as the template for amplifying TCR beta CDR3 regions. An initial round of RT-PCR targeting the TCR CDR3 relied on the HTBI primer set. TCRdb ran MiXCR on the multiplex PCR reads and lists one entry per CDR3 protein. The sample records 750,000 to 950,000 distinct CDR3 sequences, about 38% being singletons. Sequencing used blood. All receptors derive from a man younger than 35 with Graves' hyperthyroidism.

This clonotype was seen a few times. The chain links TRBV12-3 or TRBV12-4 to TRBJ1-5, with D perhaps matching TRBD1 (6 bases). This CDR3 region has 15 residues. Trimming took off 5 bases at V and 9 bases at J, with 20 bases between the two ends. The CDR3 spells CASSPEGGGIRPQHF. The CDR3 DNA sequence: TGTGCCAGCAGTCCCGAGGGGGGGGGGATCCGGCCCCAGCATTTT.

This clonotype was counted between two and nine times. The rearrangement joins TRBV24-1 to TRBJ2-2; no definite D call. CDR1 is KGHDR, CDR2 SFDVKD, per germline. Trimming cost V 4 bases and J 7 bases, with 3 bases left between them. The length of the CDR3 is 11 residues. In DNA form, the CDR3 reads TGTGCCACCAGTGACGTCGGGGAGCTGTTTTTT. It codes for CATSDVGELFF.

The chain employs TRBV20-1 and TRBJ1-6; tentatively, D is TRBD1 (6 bases). This CDR3 has 16 amino acids. Germline loops: CDR1 DFQATT, CDR2 SNEGSKA (reference sequence). The V end was cut by 4 bases, the J end by 5 bases, with 18 bases between. CDR3 nucleotide sequence: TGCAGTGCTATAAAACAGGGAAATATTAATAATTCACCCCTCCACTTT. Encoded protein: CSAIKQGNINNSPLHF.

This clonotype was seen at least ten times. The genes are TRBV25-1 and TRBJ1-6; D uncertain. Deletions cut 1 base from V and 0 bases from J, with 10 bases between. Germline CDR1 MGHDK, CDR2 SYGVNS. The CDR3 is 17 amino acids. The CDR3 region has the DNA TGTGCCAGCAGTGAATCGACGCCAAGCTCCTATAATTCACCCCTCCACTTT. It yields the protein CASSESTPSSYNSPLHF.

The chain recombines TRBV12-3 or TRBV12-4 with TRBJ1-3; a possible D gene is TRBD1 (6 bases). V was clipped by 7 bases and J by 0 bases, with 25 bases between them. The CDR3 has 19 residues. DNA for the CDR3: TGTGCCAGCACCCCCACCGGGACATCGCCCCCACGCTCTGGAAACACCATATATTTT. The encoded protein is CASTPTGTSPPRSGNTIYF.

The sample holds one count of this clonotype. This chain links TRBV20-1 with TRBJ2-2, with D perhaps matching TRBD1 or TRBD2 (5 bases each). The CDR3 extends over 13 amino acids. V was trimmed by 6 bases and J by 5 bases, leaving 13 bases between them. Germline loops: CDR1 DFQATT, CDR2 SNEGSKA (reference sequence). This chain's CDR3 is CSASLGETGELFF. DNA of the CDR3: TGCAGTGCGTCGTTGGGGGAAACCGGGGAGCTGTTTTTT.

This clonotype was counted many times. The chain combines TRBV9 with TRBJ1-1; D is ambiguous. The CDR3 consists of 14 residues. V was shortened by 3 bases and J by 0 bases, with 9 bases between the two germline ends. The germline V gene encodes CDR1 SGDLS and CDR2 YYNGEE. The DNA for the CDR3 is TGTGCCAGCAGCGCCGGACGGATGAACACTGAAGCTTTCTTT. This codes for CASSAGRMNTEAFF.

The V gene is TRBV4-3, the J gene TRBJ1-4, with D possibly being TRBD1 (5 bases). This CDR3 spans 12 amino acids. The germline V and J ends were trimmed by 4 bases and 14 bases, with 14 bases remaining between them. The germline gives CDR1 LGHNA, CDR2 YSLEER. DNA for the CDR3: TGCGCCAGCAGCCCTCCAGGCGGGGGGCTGTTTTTT. This sequence encodes CASSPPGGGLFF.

To note about this clonotype: A read error is possible here, since a much larger clone lies one base away. V is TRBV24-1 and J is TRBJ1-6; TRBD1 aligns across 7 bases. Germline values: CDR1 KGHDR, CDR2 SFDVKD. This CDR3 region has 16 residues. The CDR3 loop is CAASDSDRPRVSPLHF. The CDR3 DNA reads as TGTGCCGCCAGTGATTCGGACAGGCCCAGGGTTTCACCCCTCCACTTT.

This clonotype has more than one count but fewer than ten. The V call is TRBV12-3 or TRBV12-4, the J call TRBJ1-3; D gene ambiguous. The ends were cut back, 3 bases at V and 6 bases at J, with 18 bases in the middle. CDR3 length: 16 residues. The DNA of the CDR3 is TGTGCCAGCAGTTTCGTGGCTCGAGCCTACGAAAACACCATATATTTT. This gives the protein CASSFVARAYENTIYF.

CDR3 DNA sequence: TGTGCCAGCAGCCAAGATCCCGGGGTGATCACTGAAGCTTTCTTT. This translates into CASSQDPGVITEAFF. V is TRBV14 and J is TRBJ1-1; D gene unclear. Trimming stripped 0 bases from V and 4 bases from J, with 12 bases between. Germline V lookup: CDR1 SGHDN, CDR2 FVKESK. CDR3 size: 15 residues.

V and J are TRBV2 and TRBJ2-7, with D possibly called TRBD1 or TRBD2 (5 bases each). The J call may be faulty, since TRBJ2-1 better matches the DNA end. Germline-derived CDR1 and CDR2 are SNHLY and FYNNEI. This CDR3 region has 13 residues. The chain's CDR3 is CASRDRIYNEQFF. The CDR3 DNA sequence: TGTGCCAGCCGGGACCGAATCTACAATGAGCAGTTCTTC.

The gene calls are TRBV25-1 and TRBJ1-5; tentative D call: TRBD1 (6 bases). The CDR3 is 15 amino acids. V lost 1 base to trimming and J lost 11 bases, with 18 bases between them. CDR1 is MGHDK, CDR2 SYGVNS, per germline. The CDR3 DNA sequence: TGTGCCAGCAGTGAATGGGGGGGGCGCCGGGAGACCCAGCATTTT. As protein: CASSEWGGRRETQHF.

The V gene is TRBV4-2, the J gene TRBJ2-7; 8 nucleotides match TRBD2. The junction had 11 bases not matched to a gene; V was cut back by 0 bases and J by 7 bases. Per germline, CDR1 LGHNA and CDR2 YNFKEQ. The length of the CDR3 is 16 residues. The CDR3 coding sequence is TGTGCCAGCAGCCAAGAAACGGCGGGAGGAGCGGAAGAGCAGTACTTC. It is translated as CASSQETAGGAEEQYF.